The entry that follows covers one T cell receptor (beta chain) sequence. The data stem from a study of blood T cell repertoires in COVID-19. Cohort assignment relied on participant-reported clinical history. V trimming: 4 bases; J trimming: 9 bases; junction bases outside the gene matches: 13. CDR3 length equals 17 residues. The germline V gene has CDR1 KGHDR and CDR2 SFDVKD. Original handling: Cell counts per sample came from amplifying reference gene primers. The table came from immunoSEQ multiplex PCR; TCRdb's copy has only in-frame clones and leaves some out. V, J and clone size reflect that table, while D and trimming were determined from the DNA. The table lists 320,000 or so clones, roughly 84% of them singletons, with under 1.3% in the top ten.

The TCR sequence derives from a woman younger than 45 who had recovered from COVID-19. Sequencing was carried out using PBMCs or T cells enriched from blood (not recorded which). This chain uses TRBV24-1 with TRBJ2-1, with 11 bases lining up with TRBD2. CDR3 loop: CATSEVAGGPWVVEQFF. The CDR3 nucleotides read TGTGCCACCAGTGAGGTAGCGGGGGGGCCATGGGTGGTTGAGCAGTTCTTC.